The present T cell receptor (beta chain) was sequenced within a study of PD-L1 blockade in urothelial cancer. About the research overall: Patients started atezolizumab around 2014, 1,200 mg intravenously every 3 weeks.

Some clones are missing from TCRdb's copy, which holds only in-frame ones; the method was immunoSEQ multiplex PCR. Among 41,000 or so clones listed, approximately 84% were seen once. Regarding time point: peripheral blood 6 weeks after treatment start. V lost 1 base to trimming and J lost 0 bases, with 7 bases between them. CDR1 is SGDLS and CDR2 is YYNGEE in the germline V gene. The CDR3 totals 14 residues. The material sequenced was PBMCs, taken around atezolizumab (anti-PD-L1) treatment. The chain employs TRBV9 and TRBJ2-5; D ambiguous. This TCR was recovered from a man aged 70 or older with urothelial cancer. As DNA, the CDR3 is TGTGCCAGCAGCGTATCCCCAGACCAAGAGACCCAGTACTTC. It encodes CASSVSPDQETQYF.